These 27 T cell receptor beta chains originate from one sample sequenced in a study of T cell repertoires in cytomegalovirus infection. TCRdb re-called the reads with MiXCR, one entry per CDR3 protein. The sample gives a few hundred thousand distinct CDR3 sequences, around a sixth of which show up once; approximately 10% is in the top ten. The specimen was PBMCs. The receptors shown here come from a human donor in good health (CMV status not recorded). Some clones in this sample may be carry-over from other donors' samples.

V and J are TRBV12-3 or TRBV12-4 and TRBJ2-1; 9 bases match TRBD1. The V gene end was trimmed by 6 bases and the J gene end by 4 bases; junction bases not matched to a gene: 7. This CDR3 has 15 amino acids. DNA for the CDR3: TGTGCCAGCAGAACGACAGGGGGGATATACAATGAGCAGTTCTTC. Protein: CASRTTGGIYNEQFF.

The rearrangement joins TRBV2 to TRBJ1-2; D remains unclear. The germline gives CDR1 SNHLY, CDR2 FYNNEI. The CDR3 runs 12 residues. V was shortened by 3 bases and J by 4 bases, with 6 bases between the two germline ends. The CDR3, as DNA: TGTGCCAGCAGTGACACCCGCTATGGCTACACCTTC. This encodes CASSDTRYGYTF.

V usage is TRBV19 and J usage is TRBJ2-7, with 12 nucleotides matching TRBD1. The V and J ends lost 3 bases and 6 bases, in that order; junction bases with no gene match: 3. The germline gives CDR1 LNHDA, CDR2 SQIVND (reference sequence). CDR3 length equals 14 residues. CDR3 residues: CASSMGQGAGEQYF. CDR3 bases: TGTGCCAGTAGTATGGGACAGGGGGCAGGCGAGCAGTACTTC.

This clonotype was detected many times. The rearrangement uses TRBV7-9 and TRBJ2-5; D unclear. The CDR3 contains 14 residues. Looked up from germline, CDR1 is SEHNR and CDR2 is FQNEAQ (reference sequence). V lost 1 base and J lost 5, with 11 bases in between. The CDR3: CASSLVMGVETQYF. As DNA, the CDR3 is TGTGCCAGCAGCTTAGTGATGGGCGTGGAGACCCAGTACTTC.

This rearrangement joins TRBV20-1 to TRBJ1-6; D unresolved. This CDR3 is 13 amino acids long. Germline CDR1 and CDR2: DFQATT and SNEGSKA (reference sequence). V was clipped by 4 bases and J by 6 bases, with 10 bases between them. CDR3 in amino acids: CSATRTVNSPLHF. DNA for the CDR3: TGCAGTGCTACCCGGACGGTTAATTCACCCCTCCACTTT.

This clonotype appeared a few times. The chain uses TRBV12-3 or TRBV12-4 and TRBJ2-1; 7 bases map to TRBD1. CDR3 length: 15 residues. V lost 5 bases to trimming and J lost 1 base; unmatched junction nucleotides: 5. CDR3 sequence: CASSRDRASYNEQFF. For the CDR3, the DNA is TGTGCCAGCAGTCGCGACAGGGCGTCCTACAATGAGCAGTTCTTC.

The chain combines TRBV11-2 with TRBJ2-3, with 9 bases identical to TRBD1. The V gene end was trimmed by 5 bases and the J gene end by 6 bases; junction bases not matched to a gene: 9. Germline-derived CDR1 and CDR2 are SGHAT and FQNNGV. The length of the CDR3 is 15 residues. Here the CDR3 reads CASSPRTGAGDTQYF. The CDR3 DNA sequence: TGTGCCAGCAGCCCCAGGACAGGGGCAGGCGATACGCAGTATTTT.

There are many counts of this clonotype. The V gene is TRBV20-1, the J gene TRBJ2-1; D possibly corresponds to TRBD2 (5 bases). Germline CDR1 is DFQATT and CDR2 is SNEGSKA (reference sequence). V was trimmed by 6 bases and J by 1 base, leaving 16 bases between them. The CDR3 sequence is 15 residues long. DNA of the CDR3: TGCAGTGCCACGGGCCTAGCAATATCCTACAATGAGCAGTTCTTC. Protein product: CSATGLAISYNEQFF.

This clonotype was observed a handful of times. This chain uses TRBV11-2 with TRBJ1-2; D is possibly TRBD1 (5 bases). V lost 3 bases and J lost 4, with 9 bases in between. Germline CDR1 reads SGHAT; CDR2 reads FQNNGV. This CDR3 is built from 13 residues. CDR3 protein: CASSFRDLYGYTF. CDR3 DNA: TGTGCCAGCAGCTTCCGGGACCTCTATGGCTACACCTTC.

In its sample, this clonotype was seen many times. The chain employs TRBV7-2 and TRBJ1-3; D may be TRBD1 (5 bases). CDR3 length: 18 amino acids. CDR1 is SGHTA, CDR2 FQGNSA, per germline. V dropped 2 bases and J dropped 7 bases, with 24 bases sitting between them. The chain's CDR3 is CASSLRAGNKLGTNTIYF. The CDR3 region has the DNA TGTGCCAGCAGCTTAAGGGCAGGGAATAAGCTGGGAACGAACACCATATATTTT.

This clonotype was recorded a few times. The chain recombines TRBV7-9 with TRBJ2-7, with D tentatively TRBD1 or TRBD2 (5 bases each). The CDR3 sequence is 14 residues long. Germline values: CDR1 SEHNR, CDR2 FQNEAQ (reference sequence). Trimming left V 10 bases short and J 2 bases short, with 18 bases between. This CDR3 reads CATTAETVTYEQYF. CDR3 in DNA: TGTGCCACCACAGCGGAGACAGTGACCTACGAGCAGTACTTC.

Many counts were recorded for this clonotype. The junction differs from germline at one of its ends, possibly a read error. The rearrangement uses TRBV11-2 and TRBJ1-1; maybe TRBD1 (6 bases). CDR1 SGHAT and CDR2 FQNNGV come from the germline V gene. The CDR3 runs 13 residues. CDR3 coding DNA: TGTGCCAGCAGCTCTAGGATTGTGGACAGCGGAATCTTT. Translated: CASSSRIVDSGIF.

J is TRBJ2-3 and V is TRBV20-1; D uncertain. Trimming took 6 bases from V and 4 from J, leaving 8 bases between them. CDR3 length equals 11 residues. Germline-derived CDR1 and CDR2 are DFQATT and SNEGSKA (reference sequence). The CDR3 DNA sequence: TGCAGTGCCCCGTCTGCAGATACGCAGTATTTT. Amino acid sequence: CSAPSADTQYF.

This clonotype was recorded a few times. The chain links TRBV7-9 to TRBJ2-1; D gene ambiguous. Germline V gene data show CDR1 as SEHNR and CDR2 as FQNEAQ (reference sequence). Trimming stripped 2 bases from V and 4 bases from J, with 6 bases between. The CDR3 is made up of 13 amino acids. CDR3 sequence reads: CASSLSLYNEQFF. CDR3 coding DNA: TGTGCCAGCAGCTTAAGCTTATACAATGAGCAGTTCTTC.

This clonotype was recorded at least ten times. The genes are TRBV11-2 and TRBJ2-7; 14 bases fit TRBD2. The CDR3 covers 15 residues. The trim removed 7 bases at V and 4 bases at J, leaving 6 bases unmatched. CDR1 SGHAT and CDR2 FQNNGV come from the germline V gene. CDR3 region: CASIPRTSGGYEQYF. The CDR3 bases are TGTGCCAGCATCCCCCGGACTAGCGGGGGGTACGAGCAGTACTTC.

This clonotype came up a few times. The chain combines TRBV2 with TRBJ2-7; D remains unclear. The ends were cut back, 5 bases at V and 2 bases at J, with 13 bases in the middle. CDR1 SNHLY and CDR2 FYNNEI come from the germline V gene. The CDR3 consists of 14 residues. The CDR3 here is CASSPEYKTYEQYF. The CDR3 DNA reads as TGTGCCAGCAGTCCGGAGTATAAGACCTACGAGCAGTACTTC. Full variable domain (outside the CDR3, taken from reference TRBV2 and TRBJ2-7): EPEVTQTPSHQVTQMGQEVILRCVPISNHLYFYWYRQILGQKVEFLVSFYNNEISEKSEIFDDQFSVERPDGSNFTLKIRSTKLEDSAMYFCASSPEYKTYEQYFGPGTRLTVT.

This clonotype was seen at least ten times. The chain has TRBV7-2 and TRBJ1-2; possible D gene TRBD1, 5 bases. CDR1 is SGHTA and CDR2 is FQGNSA in the germline V gene. V gave up 1 base and J gave up 6 bases, with 15 bases separating them. The CDR3 runs to 15 residues. The CDR3 loop is CASSLDGRAPHGYTF. Here the CDR3 DNA reads TGTGCCAGCAGCTTAGATGGCAGGGCACCTCATGGCTACACCTTC.

This clonotype came up many times. The chain couples TRBV7-2 to TRBJ1-2; tentative D call: TRBD1 (6 bases). Germline CDR1 reads SGHTA; CDR2 reads FQGNSA. This CDR3 is built from 13 residues. The V and J ends lost 5 bases and 2 bases respectively, with 9 bases between them. The CDR3 DNA follows: TGTGCCAGCAGCCGACAGGCAAACTATGGCTACACCTTC. This translates into CASSRQANYGYTF. Full variable domain (remainder filled in from reference TRBV7-2 and TRBJ1-2): GAGVSQSPSNKVTEKGKDVELRCDPISGHTALYWYRQSLGQGLEFLIYFQGNSAPDKSGLPSDRFSAERTGGSVSTLTIQRTQQEDSAVYLCASSRQANYGYTFGSGTRLTVV.

This clonotype was detected only a few times. One end of the junction varies from germline; a read error may be responsible. V usage is TRBV2 and J usage is TRBJ1-1; D might be TRBD1 (5 bases). CDR3 length: 14 amino acids. Germline CDR1 and CDR2: SNHLY and FYNNEI. The DNA of the CDR3 is TGTGCCAGCAGTGGCCTCAGGTCCGGCGAAGGGGCCCTCTTT. Its translation: CASSGLRSGEGALF.

This clonotype occurred many times. The rearrangement joins TRBV5-4 to TRBJ2-7, with D perhaps matching TRBD2 (5 bases). The germline V gene has CDR1 SGHNT and CDR2 YYREEE (reference sequence). The CDR3 spans 16 residues. Trimming cost V 0 bases and J 4 bases, with 17 bases left between them. The CDR3 DNA sequence: TGTGCCAGCAGCTTGGAGCTGGGAGTTAGCCCTTACGAGCAGTACTTC. This translates into CASSLELGVSPYEQYF.

CDR3 loop: CASSVNDNTDTQYF. The CDR3 nucleotides read TGTGCCAGCAGCGTAAATGATAACACAGATACGCAGTATTTT. The rearrangement uses TRBV9 and TRBJ2-3; no clear D. This CDR3 comprises 14 residues. The V gene's germline CDR1 is SGDLS and CDR2 YYNGEE. Trimming pared 1 base from V and 2 bases from J, leaving 8 bases between. The full variable domain, with the rest looked up from reference TRBV9 and TRBJ2-3, is DSGVTQTPKHLITATGQRVTLRCSPRSGDLSVYWYQQSLDQGLQFLIQYYNGEERAKGNILERFSAQQFPDLHSELNLSSLELGDSALYFCASSVNDNTDTQYFGPGTRLTVL.

This clonotype has a handful of counts. The chain recombines TRBV19 with TRBJ2-1; no definite D call. With 6 bases removed from V and 4 bases from J, the gap between germline ends came to 13 bases. This CDR3 is 14 amino acids long. Looked up from germline, CDR1 is LNHDA and CDR2 is SQIVND (reference sequence). The CDR3 region is CASRGKKKYNEQFF. CDR3 coding DNA: TGTGCCAGTAGGGGGAAGAAGAAGTACAATGAGCAGTTCTTC.

The chain has TRBV4-1 and TRBJ1-5, with D perhaps TRBD1 (5 bases). Trimming shortened V by 0 bases and J by 0 bases, and 12 bases separated the two germline ends. The CDR3 covers 17 residues. Looked up from germline, CDR1 is MGHRA and CDR2 is YSYEKL. DNA for the CDR3: TGCGCCAGCAGCCAAGATAGGGGATTTTATAGCAATCAGCCCCAGCATTTT. Encoded protein: CASSQDRGFYSNQPQHF.

This clonotype came up a few times. The V call is TRBV6-6, the J call TRBJ1-1; TRBD1 agrees at 8 bases. CDR1 and CDR2 (germline): MNHNY, SVGAGI (reference sequence). This CDR3 spans 16 amino acids. V lost 2 bases, J lost 1 base, and 6 bases stayed unmatched. CDR3 sequence (DNA): TGTGCCAGCAGTTACGTGACAGGGGCCGGGAACACTGAAGCTTTCTTT. Translation: CASSYVTGAGNTEAFF.

The chain carries TRBV11-3 and TRBJ1-3; D not certain. CDR3 length: 13 amino acids. The V end was cut by 4 bases, the J end by 8 bases, with 12 bases between. Germline V gene lookup returns CDR1 SGHNT and CDR2 YENEEA. CDR3 protein: CASSWRSGDTIYF. The CDR3 DNA reads TGTGCCAGCAGCTGGAGGAGCGGGGACACCATATATTTT.

Comment on this clonotype: It may be a read error: a sequence one base away is much more abundant. V is TRBV7-2 and J is TRBJ2-5; the D is unclear. Germline values: CDR1 SGHTA, CDR2 FQGNSA. The length of the CDR3 is 14 residues. Trimming left V 2 bases short and J 2 bases short, with 9 bases between. The CDR3 sequence: CASSLRELQETQYF. The CDR3 DNA reads TGTGCCAGCAGCTTAAGGGAACTACAAGAGACCCAGTACTTC. The full variable domain, its missing parts supplied by reference TRBV7-2 and TRBJ2-5, is GAGVSQSPSNKVTEKGKDVELRCDPISGHTALYWYRQSLGQGLEFLIYFQGNSAPDKSGLPSDRFSAERTGGSVSTLTIQRTQQEDSAVYLCASSLRELQETQYFGPGTRLLVL.

This clonotype has a handful of counts. The gene calls are TRBV6-1 and TRBJ2-7; no firm D call. V dropped 5 bases and J dropped 5 bases, with 13 bases sitting between them. Germline V lookup: CDR1 MNHNS, CDR2 SASEGT. This CDR3 has 13 amino acids. CDR3 loop: CASSYRREHEQYF. The CDR3, as DNA: TGTGCCAGCAGTTACCGCAGAGAACACGAGCAGTACTTC.